These 13 T cell receptor beta chains were sequenced from one sample in a study of graft-versus-host responses after intestinal transplantation (dated by TCRdb to about 2021). The sample's time point, from its label and the paper: cells obtained before transplantation from donor or recipient. Their target antigens are unknown. Libraries were built with the immunoSEQ multiplex PCR assay. The immuneACCESS repertoire file appears here via TCRdb, limited to in-frame rearrangements. These files lack a portion of the clones; in checked studies, under half of the deficit traces to unresolved V genes, and the cause of the others is not known. This sample lists some 110,000 clones; 85% to 95% were detected once. Of the sample, 0.9% to 1.5% falls within the top ten clones. The sample was unstimulated CD8+ T cells sorted from spleen or lymph node cells, taken before transplant. The receptors were gathered from a human donor who was the organ donor for an intestinal transplant.

The chain couples TRBV5-5 to TRBJ2-7; TRBD2 aligns across 11 bases. The CDR3 loop spans 15 amino acids. V lost 0 bases and J lost 1; bases outside the gene matches: 0. The germline V gene has CDR1 SGHKS and CDR2 YYEKEE (reference sequence). CDR3 DNA sequence: TGTGCCAGCAGCTTGGGACTAGCGGGATCCTACGAGCAGTACTTC. Translating gives CASSLGLAGSYEQYF. Full variable domain (outside the CDR3, taken from reference TRBV5-5 and TRBJ2-7): DAGVTQSPTHLIKTRGQQVTLRCSPISGHKSVSWYQQVLGQGPQFIFQYYEKEERGRGNFPDRFSARQFPNYSSELNVNALLLGDSALYLCASSLGLAGSYEQYFGPGTRLTVT.

The V call is TRBV27, the J call TRBJ2-7, with unresolved D. There are 14 residues in the CDR3. The germline gives CDR1 MNHEY, CDR2 SMNVEV (reference sequence). The V end was cut by 0 bases, the J end by 2 bases, with 8 bases between. CDR3 amino acids: CASSLSTATYEQYF. DNA for the CDR3: TGTGCCAGCAGTTTATCGACGGCAACCTACGAGCAGTACTTC.

The chain is built from TRBV13 and TRBJ2-7, with D possibly being TRBD1 (6 bases). The ends were cut back, 2 bases at V and 0 bases at J, with 8 bases in the middle. Germline loops: CDR1 PRHDT, CDR2 FYEKMQ (reference sequence). The CDR3 totals 14 residues. CDR3 residues: CASSLLQGSYEQYF. CDR3 in DNA: TGTGCCAGCAGCTTATTACAGGGCTCCTACGAGCAGTACTTC.

This clone appeared once. This chain joins TRBV11-2 and TRBJ1-2; D ambiguous. Trimming cost V 0 bases and J 7 bases, with 9 bases left between them. Germline V lookup: CDR1 SGHAT, CDR2 FQNNGV. There are 13 residues in the CDR3. The CDR3 reads CASSLDFLIGYTF. CDR3 coding DNA: TGTGCCAGCAGCTTAGATTTCCTAATTGGCTACACCTTC. The variable domain in full, completed from reference TRBV11-2 and TRBJ1-2, reads EAGVAQSPRYKIIEKRQSVAFWCNPISGHATLYWYQQILGQGPKLLIQFQNNGVVDDSQLPKDRFSAERLKGVDSTLKIQPAKLEDSAVYLCASSLDFLIGYTFGSGTRLTVV.

This chain joins TRBV4-1 and TRBJ2-2, with D perhaps TRBD2 (5 bases). Germline lookup yields CDR1 MGHRA and CDR2 YSYEKL. The V end was cut by 5 bases, the J end by 2 bases, with 9 bases between. The CDR3 loop spans 14 amino acids. CDR3 sequence reads: CASSSGFNTGELFF. The CDR3 DNA reads as TGCGCCAGCAGCTCGGGATTTAACACCGGGGAGCTGTTTTTT.

The chain combines TRBV28 with TRBJ1-1; D might be TRBD1 (5 bases). The CDR3 is made up of 12 amino acids. Germline V gene data show CDR1 as MDHEN and CDR2 as SYDVKM. V lost 0 bases and J 8 bases, leaving 7 bases between the germline ends. CDR3 coding DNA: TGTGCCAGCAGTTTATGGGCAGGGGAAGCTTTCTTT. As protein: CASSLWAGEAFF.

The gene calls are TRBV5-6 and TRBJ1-1; TRBD1 is a possible D gene (6 bases). Germline V gene data show CDR1 as SGHDT and CDR2 as YYEEEE. Trimming left V 4 bases short and J 0 bases short, with 13 bases between. This CDR3 comprises 15 residues. The CDR3 is CASSVGQLMNTEAFF. The CDR3 DNA sequence: TGTGCCAGCAGCGTCGGACAGCTCATGAACACTGAAGCTTTCTTT.

The gene calls are TRBV30 and TRBJ2-1; D is perhaps TRBD2 (5 bases). Looked up from germline, CDR1 is GTSNPN and CDR2 is SVGIG (reference sequence). The V end lost 2 bases, the J end lost 6 bases, and 11 bases lay between the germline ends. This CDR3 has 13 residues. The CDR3 region is CAWSIVEGNEQFF. DNA of the CDR3: TGTGCCTGGAGTATTGTCGAGGGCAATGAGCAGTTCTTC.

The chain carries TRBV28 and TRBJ2-3; TRBD2 agrees at 7 bases. Germline V gene data show CDR1 as MDHEN and CDR2 as SYDVKM. The CDR3 is made up of 17 amino acids. V lost 2 bases, J lost 5 bases, and 13 bases stayed unmatched. CDR3 DNA: TGTGCCAGCAGTTTAGTTCTGGCGGGAGATGTAATAGATACGCAGTATTTT. Its translation is CASSLVLAGDVIDTQYF.

The V gene is TRBV27, the J gene TRBJ1-5, with 10 bases fitting TRBD1. The CDR3 sequence is 15 residues long. Germline CDR1 is MNHEY and CDR2 is SMNVEV (reference sequence). The trim removed 5 bases at V and 5 bases at J, leaving 6 bases unmatched. The CDR3 sequence is CASSLGTGVHQPQHF. DNA of the CDR3: TGTGCCAGCAGTCTAGGGACAGGGGTTCATCAGCCCCAGCATTTT.

The rearrangement uses TRBV27 and TRBJ2-7; possibly TRBD1 or TRBD2 for D (5 bases each). Trimming took 0 bases from V and 0 from J, leaving 12 bases between them. The CDR3 is 16 amino acids. CDR1 and CDR2 from the germline V gene are MNHEY and SMNVEV (reference sequence). The CDR3 DNA sequence: TGTGCCAGCAGTTTATCCTGGGGGACGAGCTCCTACGAGCAGTACTTC. Protein: CASSLSWGTSSYEQYF.

V usage is TRBV7-9 and J usage is TRBJ1-2, with D unresolved. V was pared by 1 base and J by 2 bases, with 17 bases between. Per germline, CDR1 SEHNR and CDR2 FQNEAQ (reference sequence). This CDR3 comprises 17 residues. The CDR3 nucleotides are TGTGCCAGCAGCTTAGACCGGACCGAACATCCGAACTATGGCTACACCTTC. Its protein product is CASSLDRTEHPNYGYTF.

V is TRBV5-6 and J is TRBJ2-5; no clear D. The J call may be incorrect, as the DNA end agrees better with TRBJ2-7. The CDR3 extends over 14 amino acids. Germline V gene sequence: CDR1 SGHDT, CDR2 YYEEEE. CDR3 coding DNA: TGTGCCAGCAGCTTTCTTAACAGCAACTACGAGCAGTACTTC. It encodes CASSFLNSNYEQYF.